This TCR beta chain originates from a study of human T cells and chemical hapten exposure. Whole-study context: Affected patients, primarily female, had alopecia areata, totalis or universalis. Small pooled library volume differences mainly caused per-sample TCR yield variation. Findings and caveats of the study: The formation of large CDR3 similarity clusters by expanded TCRs significantly exceeded that of controls.

TCRdb redid the calling of the RACE reads with MiXCR, one entry per CDR3 protein. The sample includes about 360,000 distinct CDR3 sequences, around 7% of them seen just once. Sample time point: patch test 1, 2 weeks after DPC sensitization. Noted treatment: therapeutic diphenylcyclopropenone sensitization with weekly scalp DPC. The sample holds a few counts of this clonotype. Antigen: not known. This specimen was whole blood, taken in connection with sensitization to the hapten diphenylcyclopropenone (DPC). The clonotype originates from a woman younger than 35 with alopecia areata. Some clones in this sample may be carry-over from other donors' samples.

CDR3 DNA sequence: TGTGCCAGCAGTTTAATCGGGGCTGAAGCTTTCTTT. Protein: CASSLIGAEAFF. V is TRBV12-3 or TRBV12-4 and J is TRBJ1-1; D is uncertain. This CDR3 region has 12 residues. Trimming cost V 2 bases and J 6 bases, with 7 bases left between them.